The subject of this entry is one T cell receptor beta chain. This entry belongs to a study of monozygotic twins with inflammatory bowel disease. This CDR3 is built from 17 residues. CDR1 and CDR2 from the germline V gene are SGHTA and FQGNSA. In preparing each TCR library, 3500 ng of total RNA was used. TCRdb reprocessed the 5' RACE reads and reports one entry per CDR3 protein, with no DNA. In total, the table holds 300,000 to 400,000 distinct CDR3 sequences. The chain is built from TRBV7-2 and TRBJ2-1; TCRdb designates TRBD2, a call that cannot be tested without DNA. The receptor comes from a human donor with ulcerative colitis or Crohn's disease, or a healthy co-twin of an affected twin (not recorded which). Specimen: blood. This CDR3 is CASTLGGVTKSLHEQFF.